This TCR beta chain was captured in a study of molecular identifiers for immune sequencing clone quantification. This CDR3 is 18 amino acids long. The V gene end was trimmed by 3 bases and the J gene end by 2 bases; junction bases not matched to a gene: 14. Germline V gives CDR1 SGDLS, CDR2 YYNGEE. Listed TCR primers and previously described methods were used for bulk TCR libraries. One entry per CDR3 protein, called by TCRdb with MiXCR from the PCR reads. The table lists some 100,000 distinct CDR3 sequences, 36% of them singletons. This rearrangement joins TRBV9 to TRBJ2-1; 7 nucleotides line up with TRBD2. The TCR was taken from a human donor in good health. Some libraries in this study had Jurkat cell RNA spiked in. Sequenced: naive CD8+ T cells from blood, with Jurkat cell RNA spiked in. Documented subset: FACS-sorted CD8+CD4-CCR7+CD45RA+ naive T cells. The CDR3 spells CASSGSKAGKPTYNEQFF. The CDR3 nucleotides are TGTGCCAGCAGCGGGTCTAAAGCGGGAAAACCGACCTACAATGAGCAGTTCTTC.